The rows below give T cell receptor beta chains drawn from one sample of a study of Graves' ophthalmopathy and Graves' hyperthyroidism. MiXCR was run by TCRdb on the multiplex PCR reads, yielding one entry per CDR3 protein. Of 200,000 to 250,000 distinct CDR3 sequences in the sample, 20% to 25% were seen once. The sample taken for sequencing was peripheral blood. These receptors were taken from a woman aged 45-65 years with Graves' ophthalmopathy. CDR3s include the opening cysteine and the closing phenylalanine or tryptophan. A D gene is named only where the DNA matches it firmly. Only part of the rows carry a size: once, few, many, or a class if the clone is expanded.

size,D,length,V,J,CDR3,DNA
few,.,12,TRBV6-2/TRBV6-3,TRBJ1-2,CASSYSFPGYTF,TGTGCCAGCAGTTACTCGTTTCCCGGCTACACCTTC
many,.,13,TRBV28,TRBJ2-7,CASHRGNPYEQYF,TGTGCCAGCCACCGGGGGAATCCCTACGAGCAGTACTTC
.,TRBD1,13,TRBV6-5,TRBJ2-7,CASSYWTGNEQYF,TGTGCCAGCAGTTATTGGACAGGGAACGAGCAGTACTTC
many,.,15,TRBV2,TRBJ1-2,CASSQTLSANYGYTF,TGTGCCAGCAGCCAAACGTTGTCTGCTAACTATGGCTACACCTTC
once,.,14,TRBV7-8,TRBJ2-7,CASSLARQNYEQYF,TGTGCCAGCAGCTTAGCGAGGCAGAACTACGAGCAGTACTTC
many,TRBD2,15,TRBV18,TRBJ2-1,CASSPGLAEYNEQFF,TGTGCCAGCTCACCGGGACTAGCGGAATACAATGAGCAGTTCTTC
many,TRBD2,19,TRBV20-1,TRBJ2-7,CSARDGAGGPSGILYEQYF,TGCAGTGCTAGAGATGGAGCGGGAGGACCCTCCGGAATCCTCTACGAGCAGTACTTC
many,TRBD1,16,TRBV29-1,TRBJ1-2,CSVATGGGGANYGYTF,TGCAGCGTTGCGACAGGGGGCGGAGGGGCTAACTATGGCTACACCTTC
many,TRBD2,13,TRBV27,TRBJ2-7,CASKTSEDYEQYF,TGTGCCAGCAAAACTAGCGAAGACTACGAGCAGTACTTC
.,TRBD2,17,TRBV2,TRBJ2-7,CASRVGTSGRANYEQYF,TGTGCCAGCAGAGTGGGGACTAGCGGGAGAGCGAATTACGAGCAGTACTTC
many,.,15,TRBV5-1,TRBJ2-7,CASSKGTRTSYEQYF,TGCGCCAGCAGCAAAGGGACACGGACCTCCTACGAGCAGTACTTC
many,.,21,TRBV6-2/TRBV6-3,TRBJ2-4,CASSYSTAKADWRIAKNIQYF,TGTGCCAGCAGTTACTCGACGGCGAAGGCGGACTGGAGGATAGCCAAAAACATTCAGTACTTC
.,TRBD1,14,TRBV15,TRBJ2-7,CATSRSKGAREQYF,TGTGCCACCAGCAGATCCAAGGGGGCGCGGGAGCAGTACTTC
many,TRBD1,15,TRBV5-1,TRBJ2-5,CASSSNRGSEETQYF,TGCGCCAGCAGCTCAAACAGGGGGAGCGAAGAGACCCAGTACTTC
.,TRBD2,15,TRBV19,TRBJ2-7,CASSGYAGVSYEQYF,TGTGCCAGTAGTGGCTATGCGGGAGTCTCCTACGAGCAGTACTTC
.,.,14,TRBV28,TRBJ2-7,CASSLPLAPYEQYF,TGTGCCAGCAGTTTACCCCTAGCCCCCTACGAGCAGTACTTC
.,.,15,TRBV28,TRBJ1-6,CASSPGSTYNSPLHF,TGTGCCAGCAGTCCCGGATCTACTTATAATTCACCCCTCCACTTT
.,.,12,TRBV28,TRBJ1-2,CASSRRETGYTF,TGTGCCAGCAGCCGGAGGGAGACTGGCTACACCTTC
many,.,21,TRBV5-1,TRBJ1-1,CASSVVASRTLKLSGGTEAFF,TGCGCCAGCAGCGTGGTGGCCAGTCGAACACTGAAGCTTTCCGGGGGCACTGAAGCTTTCTTT
many,TRBD1,14,TRBV19,TRBJ2-5,CASSPGQGTETQYF,TGTGCCAGTAGTCCCGGACAGGGGACAGAGACCCAGTACTTC
many,.,13,TRBV24-1,TRBJ2-5,CATSDSGVETQYF,TGTGCCACCAGTGATTCAGGGGTAGAGACCCAGTACTTC
.,TRBD2,14,TRBV20-1,TRBJ2-7,CSAQTSGPPYEQYF,TGCAGTGCTCAGACTAGCGGGCCCCCCTACGAGCAGTACTTC
many,TRBD1,14,TRBV6-2/TRBV6-3,TRBJ2-5,CASTRDRGMETQYF,TGTGCCAGCACCCGGGACAGGGGTATGGAGACCCAGTACTTC
many,.,14,TRBV9,TRBJ2-7,CASSVGTLYYEQYF,TGTGCCAGCAGCGTTGGGACCCTATACTACGAGCAGTACTTC
many,.,16,TRBV28,TRBJ1-1,CAVLDKGLRAHTEAFF,TGTGCCGTACTAGATAAGGGCCTCAGGGCCCACACTGAAGCTTTCTTT
many,.,14,TRBV20-1,TRBJ2-7,CSARNTGRPYEQYF,TGCAGTGCTAGGAATACGGGACGGCCTTACGAGCAGTACTTC
many,.,16,TRBV6-5,TRBJ1-5,CASSYSMDPQRGAQHF,TGTGCCAGCAGTTACTCGATGGACCCCCAACGGGGGGCCCAGCATTTT
.,.,18,TRBV6-2/TRBV6-3,TRBJ2-2,CASSYSSPGHINTGELFF,TGTGCCAGCAGTTACTCCTCACCGGGACACATCAACACCGGGGAGCTGTTTTTT
many,TRBD1,16,TRBV5-1,TRBJ1-2,CASSPLGQGSELGYTF,TGCGCCAGCAGCCCACTAGGACAGGGCAGCGAACTGGGCTACACCTTC
many,TRBD1,15,TRBV4-3,TRBJ2-7,CASSQGLDRVYEQYF,TGCGCCAGCAGCCAAGGTCTGGACAGGGTATACGAGCAGTACTTC
many,.,12,TRBV16,TRBJ2-2,CASSQGTGELFF,TGTGCCAGCAGCCAAGGCACCGGGGAGCTGTTTTTT
many,TRBD2,15,TRBV20-1,TRBJ2-7,CSARPLAGEGNEQYF,TGCAGTGCTAGACCCCTAGCGGGGGAGGGCAACGAGCAGTACTTC
many,TRBD1,16,TRBV7-8,TRBJ2-4,CASSSGDRGLENIQYF,TGTGCCAGCAGCTCTGGGGACAGGGGTTTGGAAAACATTCAGTACTTC
many,TRBD2,13,TRBV15,TRBJ2-7,CATGTSGFYEQYF,TGTGCCACCGGGACTAGCGGGTTCTACGAGCAGTACTTC
few,.,13,TRBV7-3,TRBJ1-1,CASSYQRGSEAFF,TGTGCCAGCAGCTATCAGAGGGGGTCTGAAGCTTTCTTT
many,TRBD1,15,TRBV12-5,TRBJ2-2,CASGLRQGDTGELFF,TGTGCTAGTGGTTTGCGGCAGGGGGACACCGGGGAGCTGTTTTTT
many,TRBD2,18,TRBV12-3/TRBV12-4,TRBJ2-6,CASSLKAGGPSGANVLTF,TGTGCCAGCAGTTTAAAAGCGGGAGGCCCCTCTGGGGCCAACGTCCTGACTTTC
many,TRBD1,15,TRBV12-3/TRBV12-4,TRBJ1-1,CASSPRDRSYTEAFF,TGTGCCAGCAGTCCCCGGGACAGATCATACACTGAAGCTTTCTTT
many,TRBD2,13,TRBV28,TRBJ2-7,CASKAGAIYEQYF,TGTGCCTCCAAGGCGGGAGCGATCTACGAGCAGTACTTC
.,.,16,TRBV12-3/TRBV12-4,TRBJ1-1,CASSLYLGPPFPEAFF,TGTGCCAGCAGTTTATATTTGGGGCCCCCGTTCCCTGAAGCTTTCTTT
.,.,12,TRBV28,TRBJ1-5,CASSPTNQPQHF,TGTGCCAGCAGTCCCACTAATCAGCCCCAGCATTTT
many,.,17,TRBV9,TRBJ2-3,CASSVRLADLNTDTQYF,TGTGCCAGCAGCGTGAGATTAGCGGATCTTAACACAGATACGCAGTATTTT
many,TRBD1,15,TRBV30,TRBJ1-5,CAWSDGTAKLVPQHF,TGTGCCTGGAGTGACGGGACAGCAAAACTGGTGCCCCAGCATTTT
few,.,13,TRBV11-2,TRBJ1-6,CASSLGDHSPLHF,TGTGCCAGCAGCCTGGGGGACCATTCACCCCTCCACTTT
many,.,16,TRBV19,TRBJ1-5,CASSPERSGGGQPQHF,TGTGCCAGTAGTCCCGAGAGATCTGGGGGCGGACAGCCCCAGCATTTT
many,TRBD1,13,TRBV20-1,TRBJ2-7,CSAYTGDSYEQYF,TGCAGCGCCTACACAGGGGACTCCTACGAGCAGTACTTC
many,.,16,TRBV15,TRBJ1-5,CATNDGRITSNQPQHF,TGTGCCACCAACGACGGACGGATCACTAGCAATCAGCCCCAGCATTTT
.,.,14,TRBV7-2,TRBJ1-5,CASSDDGGNQPQHF,TGTGCCAGCAGCGACGACGGTGGCAATCAGCCCCAGCATTTT
few,.,13,TRBV6-1,TRBJ1-1,CASSQHLNTEAFF,TGTGCCAGCAGTCAACACCTGAACACTGAAGCTTTCTTT
many,.,14,TRBV6-5,TRBJ2-5,CASSFRIPQETQYF,TGTGCCAGCAGTTTCAGGATCCCCCAAGAGACCCAGTACTTC
many,.,17,TRBV9,TRBJ1-1,CASSPGDPWIMNTEAFF,TGTGCCAGCAGCCCCGGGGACCCCTGGATCATGAACACTGAAGCTTTCTTT
many,TRBD1,13,TRBV7-2,TRBJ2-7,CASSIDRGREQYF,TGTGCCAGCAGCATAGACAGGGGGCGCGAGCAGTACTTC
many,TRBD1,12,TRBV25-1,TRBJ1-1,CASSNTGAEAFF,TGTGCCAGCAGTAATACAGGGGCTGAAGCTTTCTTT
many,.,17,TRBV6-2/TRBV6-3,TRBJ2-4,CASSFPAAGGTKNIQYF,TGTGCCAGCAGTTTCCCAGCAGCCGGGGGTACCAAAAACATTCAGTACTTC
.,.,13,TRBV7-2,TRBJ2-3,CASSLGHRGTQYF,TGTGCCAGCAGCCTCGGGCACCGGGGGACGCAGTATTTT
many,.,14,TRBV15,TRBJ2-5,CATSRDRRDGTQYF,TGTGCCACCAGCAGAGATCGACGAGATGGTACCCAGTACTTC
.,.,12,TRBV6-1,TRBJ2-2,CASRSGTGELFF,TGTGCCAGCAGGTCTGGCACCGGGGAGCTGTTTTTT
many,TRBD1,13,TRBV5-1,TRBJ1-2,CASSRDRDYGYTF,TGCGCCAGCAGCAGGGACAGGGACTATGGCTACACCTTC
.,.,14,TRBV19,TRBJ1-2,CASSISTANYGYTF,TGTGCCAGTAGTATATCGACTGCAAACTATGGCTACACCTTC